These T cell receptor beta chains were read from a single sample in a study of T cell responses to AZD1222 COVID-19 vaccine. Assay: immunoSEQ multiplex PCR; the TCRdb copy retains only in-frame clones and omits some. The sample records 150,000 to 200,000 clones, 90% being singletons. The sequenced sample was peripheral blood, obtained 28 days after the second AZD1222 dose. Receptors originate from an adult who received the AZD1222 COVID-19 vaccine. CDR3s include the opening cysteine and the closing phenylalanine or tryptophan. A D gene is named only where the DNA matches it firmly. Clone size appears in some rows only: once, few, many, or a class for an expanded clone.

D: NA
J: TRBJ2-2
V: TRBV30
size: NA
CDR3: CAWSVAYTGELFF
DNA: TGTGCCTGGAGTGTAGCGTACACCGGGGAGCTGTTTTTT

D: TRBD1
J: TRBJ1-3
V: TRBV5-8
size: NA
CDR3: CASSLRRQGPLYF
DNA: TGTGCCAGCAGCCTCCGACGACAGGGCCCACTATATTTT

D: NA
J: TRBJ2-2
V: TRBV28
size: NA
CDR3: CASSFRGWNTGELFF
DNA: TGTGCCAGCAGTTTCCGGGGGTGGAACACCGGGGAGCTGTTTTTT

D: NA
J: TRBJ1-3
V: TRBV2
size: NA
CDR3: CASSVFGLSGNTIYF
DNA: TGTGCCAGCAGTGTATTTGGATTATCTGGAAACACCATATATTTT

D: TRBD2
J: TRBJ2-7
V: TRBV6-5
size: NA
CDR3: CASSYLWRENSPRQYF
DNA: TGTGCCAGCAGTTATCTCTGGCGGGAGAACAGCCCACGGCAGTACTTC

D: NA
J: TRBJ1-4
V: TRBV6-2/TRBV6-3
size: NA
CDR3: CASSQGGKLFF
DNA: TGTGCCAGCAGTCAGGGTGGAAAACTGTTTTTT

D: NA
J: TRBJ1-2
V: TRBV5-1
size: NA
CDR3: CASSLRAGLEGSPGYTF
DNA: TGCGCCAGCAGCTTGCGGGCAGGGTTGGAAGGGAGTCCTGGCTACACCTTC

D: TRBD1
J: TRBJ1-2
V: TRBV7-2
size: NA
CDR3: CASSWDRGTYGYTF
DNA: TGTGCCAGCAGCTGGGACAGGGGGACCTATGGCTACACCTTC

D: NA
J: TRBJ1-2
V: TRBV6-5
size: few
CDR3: CASSPRGPRDGYTF
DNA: TGTGCCAGCAGTCCCAGGGGACCAAGAGATGGCTACACCTTC

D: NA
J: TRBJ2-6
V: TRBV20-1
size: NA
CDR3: CSASPLRLSGANVLTF
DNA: TGCAGTGCTAGTCCTCTTAGACTATCTGGGGCCAACGTCCTGACTTTC

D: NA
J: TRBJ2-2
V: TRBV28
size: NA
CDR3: CASSSGLGPNTGELFF
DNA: TGTGCCAGCAGTTCCGGGTTAGGGCCCAACACCGGGGAGCTGTTTTTT

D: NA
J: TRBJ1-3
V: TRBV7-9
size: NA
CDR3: CASSRPGVGNTIYF
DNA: TGTGCCAGCAGCCGACCCGGAGTTGGAAACACCATATATTTT

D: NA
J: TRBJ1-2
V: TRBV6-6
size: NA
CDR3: CASSIDRFGYTF
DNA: TGTGCCAGCAGTATCGACAGGTTTGGCTACACCTTC

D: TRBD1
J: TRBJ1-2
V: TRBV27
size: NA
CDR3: CASRGTDSYGYTF
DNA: TGTGCCAGCAGGGGGACAGACTCCTATGGCTACACCTTC

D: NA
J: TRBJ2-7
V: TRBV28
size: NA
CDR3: CATQGGGVLAKKQYF
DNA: TGTGCCACCCAGGGGGGGGGAGTTCTAGCGAAGAAGCAGTACTTC

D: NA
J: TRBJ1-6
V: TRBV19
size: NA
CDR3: CASTTGGPNSPLHF
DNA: TGTGCCAGTACGACGGGGGGACCTAATTCACCCCTCCACTTT

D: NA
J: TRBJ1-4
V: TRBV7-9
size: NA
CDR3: CASSLGASPNEKLFF
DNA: TGTGCCAGCAGCTTAGGGGCGTCTCCCAATGAAAAACTGTTTTTT

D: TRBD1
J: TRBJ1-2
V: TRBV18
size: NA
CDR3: CASSPSGTGDYGYTF
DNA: TGTGCCAGCTCACCCTCCGGGACAGGAGACTATGGCTACACCTTC

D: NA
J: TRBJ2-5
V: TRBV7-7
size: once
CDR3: CASSLGTEETQYF
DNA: TGTGCTAGCAGCTTAGGTACGGAGGAGACCCAGTACTTC

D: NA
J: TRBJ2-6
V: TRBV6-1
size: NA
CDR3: CASSESLPGSGANVLTF
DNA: TGTGCCAGCAGTGAAAGCCTCCCTGGAAGTGGGGCCAACGTCCTGACTTTC

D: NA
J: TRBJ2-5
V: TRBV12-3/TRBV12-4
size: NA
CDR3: CASSSYTQETQYF
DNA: TGTGCCAGCAGTTCCTACACCCAAGAGACCCAGTACTTC

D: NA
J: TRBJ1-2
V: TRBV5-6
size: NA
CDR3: CASSYGTFHGYTF
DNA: TGTGCCAGCAGCTACGGGACATTTCATGGCTACACCTTC

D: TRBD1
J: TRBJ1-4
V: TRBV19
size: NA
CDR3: CASSGTGVNEKLFF
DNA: TGTGCCAGTAGTGGCACAGGGGTCAATGAAAAACTGTTTTTT

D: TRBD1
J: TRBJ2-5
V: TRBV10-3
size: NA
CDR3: CAISHTGGRETQYF
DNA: TGTGCCATCAGCCACACAGGGGGCCGAGAGACCCAGTACTTC

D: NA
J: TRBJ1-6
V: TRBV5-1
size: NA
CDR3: CASSSGRVAYNSPLHF
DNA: TGCGCCAGCAGCTCAGGGAGGGTGGCCTATAATTCACCCCTCCACTTT